This TCR beta chain derives from a study of blood T cell repertoires in COVID-19. The wider study: Specimens from acute and convalescent COVID-19 originated in the United States, Italy and Spain.

Those enrolled in Seattle joined during active infection and were followed longitudinally afterward. The V gene's germline CDR1 is SGHRS and CDR2 YFSETQ. The CDR3 has 12 residues. V was cut by 1 base and J by 7 bases, with 6 bases left in between. Per the authors' pipeline: Nucleated cell number was recorded as an estimate derived from reference gene primer amplification. Only in-frame clones appear in the TCRdb table, and some are missing; sequencing was by immunoSEQ multiplex PCR. V and J calls and clone size are given by that table; D and trimming were obtained from the DNA. The profile shows 150,000 to 200,000 clones, about 85% of them singletons.

The TCR originated in a woman aged 40 to 50 with COVID-19, enrolled during active disease. The rearrangement uses TRBV5-1 and TRBJ2-1; TRBD2 might be the D (5 bases). Sequencing input: peripheral blood. The CDR3 sequence: CASSLWRNEQFF. CDR3 nucleotide sequence: TGCGCCAGCAGCTTGTGGAGGAATGAGCAGTTCTTC.